This T cell receptor (beta chain) was captured by sequencing in a study of shared clonotypes between healthy human individuals (dated by TCRdb to 2020 to 2021). Notes on the research overall: A few men and a couple of women, aged 18 to 49 years, made up the cohort. For each donor, CD4 naive and CD4 memory were each run on three plates, CD8 naive on two plates, and CD8 memory on one plate. The study deeply sequenced blood TCR repertoires of about five healthy adults to estimate repertoire size and the extent of clonotype sharing between individuals. To increase sequencing depth and limit assay-specific biases, different laboratories used diverse techniques to prepare libraries and sequence TCR repertoires. Between about 0.94 and 8.9 billion PBMCs per donor were obtained by leukapheresis.

Counted from cysteine to phenylalanine, this CDR3 has 13 amino acids. Just the 39-base CDR3 DNA is kept, in frame starting at base 1. V lost 3 bases and J lost 3 bases; the stretch between them is 9 bases long. As encoded in the germline V gene (reference sequence), CDR1 is MNHEY while CDR2 is SMNVEV. Using the deep immunoSEQ assay, TCR CDR3 regions were amplified from genomic DNA by multiplex PCR. Genomic DNA extracted from each cell subset was distributed evenly over all wells of several immunoSEQ 96-well plates, and each plate served as one replicate. For sorted subsets, 150 to 250 ng of genomic DNA, equivalent to about 30,000 T cell genomes, went into each replicate PCR. Purified libraries were measured with a Qubit 3.0 fluorometer, size-checked on a Bioanalyzer 2100, and measured again with the KAPA Library Quantification kit. Every immunoSEQ 96-well plate was sequenced on a dedicated single-read 150-cycle Illumina NextSeq 550 flow cell. Per the authors' processing: Because only junctional sequences without quality scores were contained in the immunoSEQ output, filtering matching that applied to full-length reads could not be performed. Sequences were annotated with PyIR, a Python wrapper for IgBLAST v1.9, and V/J genes and CDR3 were assigned using IMGT germline references. Any read was removed if the V/J assignment was weak (E-value above 1e-6), the CDR3 was missing, or the read contained stop codons, out-of-frame junctions, or ambiguous translated residues. V3J clonotypes were defined as sequences sharing the same inferred V gene, J gene, and CDR3 amino acid sequence. Percentage overlap between repertoires was computed as shared unique clonotypes divided by the size of the smaller repertoire. Three approaches were used to assess repertoire richness: RTK rarefaction, the Chao1 estimator, and Recon v2.1 estimates of unobserved clonotypes. Generation probabilities were computed with OLGA for all TCRbeta clonotypes obtained by the gDNA method from several donors. Imported from immuneACCESS, the table was reduced by TCRdb to in-frame sequences with V and J called. These copies leave out some clones; in studies compared against another copy, an unresolved V gene accounts for under half, and the cause of the remainder is not known. Clone size and V and J calls were adopted from that table, with D and trimming inferred from the DNA. The sample table records 2 million to 2.5 million clones; around 90% of these occur just once. The ten largest clonotypes hold about 0.41% of the sample.

As for this clone: Its antigen has not been determined. No base qualities exist here, and no much larger clone lies one base off it.

Donors were healthy HIV-negative adults with no recently reported acute infections or vaccinations. All donors were Caucasian adults living in Nashville, Tennessee, USA. CD4+ T cells were enriched through magnetic negative selection, after which naive cells were positively selected on CD45RA and the remaining negative fraction served as the memory subset. Blood was collected by leukapheresis, and PBMCs were isolated by Ficoll-Histopaque density gradient centrifugation and then cryopreserved in liquid nitrogen vapor phase. Analytical flow cytometry was used to check the purity and quantity of each magnetically sorted T cell population. Each sorted fraction had its genomic DNA isolated and then quantified by UV absorbance on a Nanodrop 2000c. What the study reported, not specific to this receptor: Naive subsets generally had larger estimated clonotype richness than memory subsets did. Sampling was restricted to blood, and TCR repertoires in tissue are likely to differ from TCR repertoires in blood. Across a handful of donors, approximately 5% of naive CD4, roughly 3.5% of naive CD8, roughly 2.3% of memory CD4, and approximately 0.4% of memory CD8 clonotypes were shared. Based on pairwise subsampling, the degree of clonotype sharing among donors was expected to be affected by sequencing depth. Rarefaction of sorted-subset datasets indicated incomplete sequencing despite the large sequencing depth. Compared with non-shared clonotypes, the clonotypes found in all four sorted-subset donors had higher generation probabilities. The small number of donors limited the genetic and exposure-history diversity represented.

Sample: naive CD4+ T cells from PBMCs. According to the study, the label for this sample's cell subset or site signals: CD45RA+ positively selected. The chain links TRBV27 with TRBJ2-7; too little of a D gene remains to name it. The sequence derives from a man between 18 and 29 years old in good health. Some clones in this sample may be carry-over from other donors' samples. The nucleotide sequence reads as follows: TGTGCCAGCAGTTTGTACCCAGGCTACGAGCAGTACTTC. Its product reads: CASSLYPGYEQYF.